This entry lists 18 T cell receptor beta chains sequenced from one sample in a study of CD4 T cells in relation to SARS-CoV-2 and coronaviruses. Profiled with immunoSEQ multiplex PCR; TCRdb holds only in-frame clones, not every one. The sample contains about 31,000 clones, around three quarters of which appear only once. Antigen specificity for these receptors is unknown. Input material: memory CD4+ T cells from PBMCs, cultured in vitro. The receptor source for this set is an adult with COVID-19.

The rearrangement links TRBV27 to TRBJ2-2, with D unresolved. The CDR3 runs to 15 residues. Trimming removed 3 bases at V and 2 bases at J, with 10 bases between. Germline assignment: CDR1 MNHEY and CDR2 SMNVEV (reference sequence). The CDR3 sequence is CASSFGLKNTGELFF. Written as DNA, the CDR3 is TGTGCCAGCAGTTTCGGTCTAAAAAACACCGGGGAGCTGTTTTTT.

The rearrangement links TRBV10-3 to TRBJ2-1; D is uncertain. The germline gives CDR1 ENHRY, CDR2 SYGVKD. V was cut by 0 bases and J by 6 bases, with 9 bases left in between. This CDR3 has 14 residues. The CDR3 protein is CAISESGLSNEQFF. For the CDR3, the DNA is TGTGCCATCAGTGAGTCTGGGTTGAGCAATGAGCAGTTCTTC.

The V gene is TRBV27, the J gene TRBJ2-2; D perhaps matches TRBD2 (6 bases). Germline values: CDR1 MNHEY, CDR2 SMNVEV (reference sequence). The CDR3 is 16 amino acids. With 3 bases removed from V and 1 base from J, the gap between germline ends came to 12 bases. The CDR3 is CASSFWRVGNTGELFF. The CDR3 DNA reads TGTGCCAGCAGTTTTTGGAGGGTTGGGAACACCGGGGAGCTGTTTTTT.

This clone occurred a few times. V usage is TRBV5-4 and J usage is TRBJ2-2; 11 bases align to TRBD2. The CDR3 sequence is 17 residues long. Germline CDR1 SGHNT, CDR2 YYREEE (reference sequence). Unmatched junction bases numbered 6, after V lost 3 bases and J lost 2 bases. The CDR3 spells CASSSGTSGYNTGELFF. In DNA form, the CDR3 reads TGTGCCAGCAGCTCTGGGACTAGCGGTTATAACACCGGGGAGCTGTTTTTT.

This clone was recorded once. CDR3 loop: CASRDLSYGYTF. The CDR3 DNA is TGTGCCAGCCGGGACCTGTCCTATGGCTACACCTTC. The V and J genes are TRBV27 and TRBJ1-2; possible D gene TRBD1, 5 bases. Germline CDR1 MNHEY, CDR2 SMNVEV (reference sequence). Trimming pared 8 bases from V and 4 bases from J, leaving 11 bases between. The CDR3 runs 12 residues.

CDR3 region: CASRTGGLNEKLFF. Here the CDR3 DNA reads TGTGCCAGCAGGACAGGGGGCCTTAATGAAAAACTGTTTTTT. V is TRBV6-6 and J is TRBJ1-4; 10 bases map to TRBD1. CDR1 and CDR2 (germline): MNHNY, SVGAGI (reference sequence). CDR3 length: 14 amino acids. V lost 6 bases, J lost 4 bases, and 2 bases stayed unmatched.

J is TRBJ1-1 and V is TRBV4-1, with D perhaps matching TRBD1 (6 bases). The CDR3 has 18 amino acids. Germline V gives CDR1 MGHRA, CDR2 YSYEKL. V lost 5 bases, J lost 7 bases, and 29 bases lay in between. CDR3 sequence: CASSSGSRRPGTLYEAFF. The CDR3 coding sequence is TGCGCCAGCAGCTCAGGTTCCCGCCGGCCAGGGACACTGTATGAAGCTTTCTTT.

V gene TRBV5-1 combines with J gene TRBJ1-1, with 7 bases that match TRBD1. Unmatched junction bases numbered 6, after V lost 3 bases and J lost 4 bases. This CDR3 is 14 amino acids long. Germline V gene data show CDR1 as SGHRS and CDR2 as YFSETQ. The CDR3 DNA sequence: TGCGCCAGCAGCTGGGGGACAGACGGCACTGAAGCTTTCTTT. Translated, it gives CASSWGTDGTEAFF.

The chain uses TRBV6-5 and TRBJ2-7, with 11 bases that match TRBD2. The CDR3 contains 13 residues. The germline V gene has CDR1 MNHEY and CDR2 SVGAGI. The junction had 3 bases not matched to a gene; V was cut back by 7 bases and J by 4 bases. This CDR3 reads CASKPSGRYEQYF. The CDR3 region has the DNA TGTGCCAGCAAGCCTAGCGGGAGGTACGAGCAGTACTTC.

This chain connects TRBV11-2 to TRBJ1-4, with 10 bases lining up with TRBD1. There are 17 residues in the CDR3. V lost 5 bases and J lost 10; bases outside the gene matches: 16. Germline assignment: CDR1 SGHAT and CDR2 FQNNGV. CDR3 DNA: TGTGCCAGCAGCCCAAATTATCCGGGACAGGGGAGGGGAAAACTGTTTTTT. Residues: CASSPNYPGQGRGKLFF.

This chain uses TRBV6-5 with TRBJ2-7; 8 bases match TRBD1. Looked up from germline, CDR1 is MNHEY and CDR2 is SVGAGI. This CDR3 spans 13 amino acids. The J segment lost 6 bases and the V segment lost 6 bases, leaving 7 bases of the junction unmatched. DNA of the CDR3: TGTGCCAGCAGGACGACAGGGGCGGGCGAGCAGTACTTC. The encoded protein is CASRTTGAGEQYF.

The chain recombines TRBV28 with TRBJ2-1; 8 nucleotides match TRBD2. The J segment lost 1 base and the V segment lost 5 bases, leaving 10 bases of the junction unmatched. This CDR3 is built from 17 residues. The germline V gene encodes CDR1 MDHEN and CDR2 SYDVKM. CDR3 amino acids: CASSPRLARRSYNEQFF. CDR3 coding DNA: TGTGCCAGCAGTCCGAGACTAGCGAGGAGGTCCTACAATGAGCAGTTCTTC.

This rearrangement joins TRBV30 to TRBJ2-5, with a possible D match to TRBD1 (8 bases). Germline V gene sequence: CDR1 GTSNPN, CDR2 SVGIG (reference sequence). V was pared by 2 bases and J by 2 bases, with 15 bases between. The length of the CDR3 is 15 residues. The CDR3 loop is CAWSTGQGGQETQYF. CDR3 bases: TGTGCCTGGAGTACCGGACAGGGAGGGCAAGAGACCCAGTACTTC.

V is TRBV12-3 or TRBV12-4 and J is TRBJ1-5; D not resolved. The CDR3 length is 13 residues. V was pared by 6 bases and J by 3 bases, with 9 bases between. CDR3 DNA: TGTGCCAGCAGATTAACGAACAATCAGCCCCAGCATTTT. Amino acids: CASRLTNNQPQHF.

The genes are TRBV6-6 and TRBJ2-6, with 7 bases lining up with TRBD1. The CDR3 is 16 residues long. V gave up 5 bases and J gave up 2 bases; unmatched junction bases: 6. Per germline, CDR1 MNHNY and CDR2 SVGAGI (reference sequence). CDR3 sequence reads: CASSGMQGAGANVLTF. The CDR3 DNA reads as TGTGCCAGCAGTGGAATGCAGGGGGCTGGGGCCAACGTCCTGACTTTC.

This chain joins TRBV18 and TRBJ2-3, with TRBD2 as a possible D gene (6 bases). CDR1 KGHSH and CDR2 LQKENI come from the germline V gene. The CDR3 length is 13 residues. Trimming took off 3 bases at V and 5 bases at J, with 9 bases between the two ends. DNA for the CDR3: TGTGCCAGCTCACCGTGGAGGGAAGATACGCAGTATTTT. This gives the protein CASSPWREDTQYF. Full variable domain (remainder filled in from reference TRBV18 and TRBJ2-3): NAGVMQNPRHLVRRRGQEARLRCSPMKGHSHVYWYRQLPEEGLKFMVYLQKENIIDESGMPKERFSAEFPKEGPSILRIQQVVRGDSAAYFCASSPWREDTQYFGPGTRLTVL.

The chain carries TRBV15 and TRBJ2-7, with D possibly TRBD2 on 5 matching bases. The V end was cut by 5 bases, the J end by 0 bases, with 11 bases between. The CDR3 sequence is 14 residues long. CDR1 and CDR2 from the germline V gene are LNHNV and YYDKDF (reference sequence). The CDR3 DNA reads TGTGCCACCAGCCCCATTGCGGGCTCCTACGAGCAGTACTTC. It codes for CATSPIAGSYEQYF.

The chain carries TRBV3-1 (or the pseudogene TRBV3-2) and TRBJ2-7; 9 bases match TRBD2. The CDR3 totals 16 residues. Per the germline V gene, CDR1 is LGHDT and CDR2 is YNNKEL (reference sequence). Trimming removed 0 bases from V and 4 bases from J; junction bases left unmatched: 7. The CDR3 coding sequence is TGTGCCAGCAGCCAAGATTGGGCTAGCGGGAAGTACGAGCAGTACTTC. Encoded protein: CASSQDWASGKYEQYF.